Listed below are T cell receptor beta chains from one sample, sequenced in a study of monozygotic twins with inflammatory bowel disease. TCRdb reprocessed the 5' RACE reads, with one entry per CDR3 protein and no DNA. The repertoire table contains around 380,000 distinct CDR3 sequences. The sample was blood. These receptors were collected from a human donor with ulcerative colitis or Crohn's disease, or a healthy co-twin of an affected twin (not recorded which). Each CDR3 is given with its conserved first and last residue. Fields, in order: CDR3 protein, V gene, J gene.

CASSYLGASEAFF	TRBV6-5	TRBJ1-1
CASSLPPVGANVLTF	TRBV7-3	TRBJ2-6
CAHAPATTGELFF	TRBV10-3	TRBJ2-2
CAWRSQSAYEQYF	TRBV30	TRBJ2-7
CASRVPGTVYGYTF	TRBV6-1	TRBJ1-2
CATSGAGGLNEQFF	TRBV24-1	TRBJ2-1
CASSSMGGHYEQYF	TRBV7-9	TRBJ2-7
CASSSPGFQETQYF	TRBV7-2	TRBJ2-5
CASKSARLVPNTGELFF	TRBV5-6	TRBJ2-2
CASSNSGGDNEQYF	TRBV3-1	TRBJ2-7
CASSGGGNYGYTF	TRBV7-9	TRBJ1-2
CASSPVTRTSSYNEQFF	TRBV7-6	TRBJ2-1
CSASFLMGAEAFF	TRBV20-1	TRBJ1-1
CASSISRNTDTQYF	TRBV5-1	TRBJ2-3
CASSPAETQYF	TRBV7-9	TRBJ2-5
CASSQGRTNQPQHF	TRBV16	TRBJ1-5
CASRRLTWAYNEQFF	TRBV12-3/TRBV12-4	TRBJ2-1
CASSPAWAENYGYTF	TRBV11-1	TRBJ1-2
CASSLVPGTSRSGNTIYF	TRBV11-1	TRBJ1-3
CATSRDKERGPRRSGANVLTF	TRBV15	TRBJ2-6
CATRPAGGPFYNEQFF	TRBV3-1	TRBJ2-1
CASSLNSFYGYTF	TRBV12-3/TRBV12-4	TRBJ1-2
CASSDQGQGRNEQYF	TRBV25-1	TRBJ2-7
CSVKRDTEAFF	TRBV29-1	TRBJ1-1
CASSLGVHYEQYF	TRBV12-3/TRBV12-4	TRBJ2-7
CSAPLSPNEQFF	TRBV20-1	TRBJ2-1
CASRQGSGANVLTF	TRBV27	TRBJ2-6
CASSFPTGGNTGELFF	TRBV7-3	TRBJ2-2